In its sample, the clone carrying this T cell receptor (beta chain) was seen a few times. Its antigen is not known. The record originates from a study of cytomegalovirus exposure and HLA in healthy donors. Study-wide findings and caveats: Rarity characterized most TCR sequences, yet some public TCRs appeared in many donors. Cytomegalovirus association was assigned to over 150 TCR beta chains. In vitro checks showed that a few CMV-associated chains really do target CMV antigens.

Germline V gene data show CDR1 as MNHEY and CDR2 as SMNVEV (reference sequence). V lost 6 bases and J lost 0, with 11 bases in between. CDR3 length: 14 amino acids. Profiling relied on immunoSEQ multiplex PCR, and the TCRdb table lists in-frame clones only, not all of them. The table shows about 130,000 clones, with roughly 93% occurring only once. The sequence was obtained from a young woman in good health and CMV-seronegative. The rearrangement uses TRBV27 and TRBJ1-1, with a weak D call TRBD1 (5 bases). The sequencing sample was made of PBMCs. CDR3 DNA sequence: TGTGCCAGCAGCTCCAGGGTTTTGAACACTGAAGCTTTCTTT. Encoded protein: CASSSRVLNTEAFF.